The clone carrying this TCR beta chain turned up a few times. CDR3 length: 16 amino acids. CDR1 and CDR2 (germline): SGDLS, YYNGEE. With 4 bases removed from V and 0 bases from J, the gap between germline ends came to 13 bases. The data derive from a study of blood T cell repertoires in COVID-19. Here immunoSEQ multiplex PCR was the method, and the copy in TCRdb shows in-frame clones only, minus some. The sample shows 300,000 to 350,000 clones, roughly 87% of them seen only once. The source of this sequence is a woman younger than 35 who had recovered from COVID-19. Source material: PBMCs or T cells enriched from blood (not recorded which). The chain is built from TRBV9 and TRBJ1-4, with a tentative D call TRBD1 (6 bases). As DNA, the CDR3 is TGTGCCAGCAGCCCAGGGGTAACCTCAACTAATGAAAAACTGTTTTTT. Translation: CASSPGVTSTNEKLFF.